The 21 T cell receptor beta chains below come from one sample, sequenced in a study of T cell responses to AZD1222 COVID-19 vaccine. The method was immunoSEQ multiplex PCR; TCRdb's version includes in-frame clones alone and lacks a portion of them. The sample has 60,000 or so clones, roughly 82% seen once; the top ten hold 20%. Sequenced material: peripheral blood, taken on day 0 of AZD1222 vaccination. The receptors shown here come from an adult in good health.

The V gene is TRBV5-1, the J gene TRBJ2-2, with D perhaps assigned TRBD1 or TRBD2 (6 bases each). Germline CDR1 and CDR2: SGHRS and YFSETQ. Trimming took off 3 bases at V and 4 bases at J, with 16 bases between the two ends. The CDR3 totals 16 residues. The CDR3 spells CASSSRGVGPTGELFF. For the CDR3, the DNA is TGCGCCAGCAGCTCGAGGGGGGTAGGCCCCACCGGGGAGCTGTTTTTT.

DNA for the CDR3: TGTGCCAGCAGCTTAGGGTTAGCGGGAGGGCCCCCAGATACGCAGTATTTT. As protein: CASSLGLAGGPPDTQYF. V usage is TRBV13 and J usage is TRBJ2-3, with 11 nucleotides matching TRBD2. The V and J ends lost 0 bases and 4 bases, in that order; junction bases with no gene match: 6. The CDR3 has 17 residues. Germline V gene sequence: CDR1 PRHDT, CDR2 FYEKMQ (reference sequence).

The chain is built from TRBV20-1 and TRBJ2-1; no firm D call. Germline values: CDR1 DFQATT, CDR2 SNEGSKA (reference sequence). V lost 4 bases, J lost 5 bases, and 6 bases lay in between. The CDR3 is 11 amino acids. CDR3 region: CSANLHNEQFF. The CDR3 DNA follows: TGCAGTGCTAACCTCCACAATGAGCAGTTCTTC.

This chain joins TRBV28 and TRBJ1-3; the D is unclear. This CDR3 contains 15 residues. With 2 bases removed from V and 2 bases from J, the gap between germline ends came to 10 bases. The V gene's germline CDR1 is MDHEN and CDR2 SYDVKM. Written as DNA, the CDR3 is TGTGCCAGCAGTTTAGGTGGGATTACTGGAAACACCATATATTTT. Its protein is CASSLGGITGNTIYF.

This clone was seen a few times. The chain couples TRBV2 to TRBJ1-2; D possibly corresponds to TRBD1 (5 bases). The CDR3 runs to 13 residues. The germline CDR1 and CDR2 sequences are SNHLY and FYNNEI. Trimming removed 8 bases at V and 3 bases at J, with 13 bases between. The CDR3, as DNA: TGTGCCAGCCTGAAGGGACCCGACTATGGCTACACCTTC. Translation gives CASLKGPDYGYTF.

The chain is built from TRBV6-6 and TRBJ2-7; 9 positions match TRBD2. The CDR3 runs to 15 residues. CDR1 MNHNY and CDR2 SVGAGI come from the germline V gene (reference sequence). V lost 2 bases to trimming and J lost 6 bases; unmatched junction nucleotides: 8. CDR3 protein: CASSYGIAGVGEQYF. DNA for the CDR3: TGTGCCAGCAGTTACGGCATAGCGGGAGTGGGCGAGCAGTACTTC.

This chain uses TRBV7-2 with TRBJ2-3; 7 bases are shared with TRBD2. The length of the CDR3 is 15 residues. V lost 0 bases, J lost 4 bases, and 4 bases stayed unmatched. Per the germline V gene, CDR1 is SGHTA and CDR2 is FQGNSA. The CDR3, as DNA: TGTGCCAGCAGCTTAGCCGGGAGGTTCGCAGATACGCAGTATTTT. It specifies CASSLAGRFADTQYF.

V is TRBV4-1 and J is TRBJ1-1; D might be TRBD1 (6 bases). Looked up from germline, CDR1 is MGHRA and CDR2 is YSYEKL. With 7 bases removed from V and 10 bases from J, the gap between germline ends came to 16 bases. There are 12 residues in the CDR3. This CDR3 reads CASKRGVERAFF. The DNA of the CDR3 is TGCGCCAGCAAGAGGGGGGTGGAAAGAGCTTTCTTT.

The gene calls are TRBV18 and TRBJ2-7, with D possibly being TRBD1 or TRBD2 (6 bases each). Germline assignment: CDR1 KGHSH and CDR2 LQKENI. This CDR3 spans 14 amino acids. The V end lost 3 bases, the J end lost 5 bases, and 14 bases lay between the germline ends. CDR3 residues: CASSPWRGNHEQYF. CDR3 DNA: TGTGCCAGCTCACCCTGGAGGGGGAACCACGAGCAGTACTTC.

This chain links TRBV5-6 with TRBJ2-5; TRBD1 might be the D (6 bases). Trimming removed 1 base at V and 5 bases at J, with 15 bases between. From germline, CDR1 is SGHDT and CDR2 YYEEEE. This CDR3 is 15 amino acids long. The CDR3 region has the DNA TGTGCCAGCAGCTTGAAAGGGAGAAGGGGGGAGACCCAGTACTTC. Its translation: CASSLKGRRGETQYF.

V and J are TRBV2 and TRBJ1-2, with D perhaps matching TRBD1 (5 bases). V was shortened by 7 bases and J by 8 bases, with 20 bases between the two germline ends. This CDR3 is built from 14 residues. From germline, CDR1 is SNHLY and CDR2 FYNNEI. CDR3 amino acids: CASKGPGLVYGYTF. The CDR3 region has the DNA TGTGCCAGCAAGGGTCCAGGGCTTGTCTACGGCTACACCTTC.

The chain carries TRBV6-5 and TRBJ1-2; maybe TRBD1 (6 bases). CDR1 MNHEY and CDR2 SVGAGI come from the germline V gene. The CDR3 is 12 residues long. The ends were cut back, 6 bases at V and 2 bases at J, with 7 bases in the middle. The CDR3 DNA sequence: TGTGCCAGCAGGCAGGGGAACTATGGCTACACCTTC. This codes for CASRQGNYGYTF.

The chain has TRBV7-9 and TRBJ1-2; no reliable D call. The germline gives CDR1 SEHNR, CDR2 FQNEAQ (reference sequence). Trimming removed 1 base from V and 6 bases from J, with 6 bases in between. This CDR3 has 12 residues. The CDR3 DNA follows: TGTGCCAGCAGCTTAGAGCTCCATGGCTACACCTTC. It encodes CASSLELHGYTF.

V is TRBV5-4 and J is TRBJ1-6, with a possible D match to TRBD1 (5 bases). The length of the CDR3 is 17 residues. Germline-derived CDR1 and CDR2 are SGHNT and YYREEE (reference sequence). Trimming took 4 bases from V and 0 from J, leaving 14 bases between them. The CDR3 DNA reads as TGTGCCAGCAGCCCTAATCGGGGGAGCTCCTATAATTCACCCCTCCACTTT. Protein: CASSPNRGSSYNSPLHF.

The chain recombines TRBV6-2 or TRBV6-3 with TRBJ1-6; no clear D gene. The CDR3 loop spans 13 amino acids. V lost 0 bases, J lost 12 bases, and 9 bases lay in between. CDR1 is MNHEY, CDR2 SVGEGT, per germline. Here the CDR3 DNA reads TGTGCCAGCAGTTACTCGATGAGTCAACCCCTCCACTTT. This sequence encodes CASSYSMSQPLHF.

The V gene is TRBV29-1, the J gene TRBJ1-4; D not resolved. CDR1 is SQVTM, CDR2 ANQGSEA, per germline. V was clipped by 4 bases and J by 7 bases, with 10 bases between them. The CDR3 is made up of 12 amino acids. The chain's CDR3 is CSVGDFGEKLFF. CDR3 in DNA: TGCAGCGTTGGTGATTTTGGTGAAAAACTGTTTTTT.

The genes are TRBV7-2 and TRBJ1-4, with 7 bases lining up with TRBD1. Unmatched junction bases numbered 6, after V lost 6 bases and J lost 8 bases. The germline CDR1 and CDR2 sequences are SGHTA and FQGNSA. This CDR3 is 13 amino acids long. The CDR3 here is CASSSRGGEKLFF. The CDR3 DNA sequence: TGTGCCAGCAGTAGCAGGGGGGGAGAAAAACTGTTTTTT.

This clone was seen a few times. The chain joins TRBV21-1 to TRBJ1-1. TRBV21-1 is a recognized pseudogene. CDR3 length: 13 residues. The CDR3 is CASSDLGKTEAFF. CDR3 sequence (DNA): TGTGCCAGCAGCGATCTGGGGAAGACTGAAGCTTTCTTT.

CDR3 sequence: CASGLGYEQYF. The CDR3 DNA reads as TGTGCTAGTGGTTTGGGGTACGAGCAGTACTTC. The gene calls are TRBV12-5 and TRBJ2-7; D gene ambiguous. The V and J ends lost 1 base and 4 bases respectively, with 2 bases between them. CDR3 length: 11 residues. The germline V gene encodes CDR1 LGHNT and CDR2 FRNRAP.

In the case of this clone: This same CDR3 is encoded by further DNA sequences in the sample. The chain uses TRBV7-2 and TRBJ1-1; TRBD1 agrees at 7 bases. Germline loops: CDR1 SGHTA, CDR2 FQGNSA. The junction had 8 bases not matched to a gene; V was cut back by 5 bases and J by 5 bases. This CDR3 has 14 amino acids. The CDR3: CASSPQGRRTEAFF. In DNA, the CDR3 is TGTGCCAGCAGCCCACAGGGGAGGAGAACTGAAGCTTTCTTT.

This clone appeared once. This rearrangement joins TRBV27 to TRBJ2-5; maybe TRBD2 (7 bases). The CDR3 contains 14 residues. Trimming cost V 7 bases and J 4 bases, with 16 bases left between them. In germline, CDR1 is MNHEY, CDR2 SMNVEV (reference sequence). The CDR3 DNA follows: TGTGCCAGCAATTTCGGGGGAGGGGGAGAGACCCAGTACTTC. The encoded protein is CASNFGGGGETQYF.